One TCR beta chain is described in this entry. The source of the sample is a study of T cell changes during pregnancy in multiple sclerosis. Profiling relied on immunoSEQ multiplex PCR, and the TCRdb table lists in-frame clones only, not all of them. The sample contains tens of thousands of clones, 90% of which appear only once. Trimming removed 6 bases at V and 6 bases at J, with 7 bases between. Germline V gene sequence: CDR1 LNHDA, CDR2 SQIVND (reference sequence). The CDR3 is 11 residues long. This TCR came from a female donor with multiple sclerosis, enrolled in a pregnancy study. Here the sequenced sample was CD8+ T cells from peripheral blood mononuclear cells, taken after pregnancy. V gene TRBV19 combines with J gene TRBJ2-3; D not resolved. The CDR3 spells CASRFADTQYF. CDR3 in DNA: TGTGCCAGTAGATTTGCGGATACGCAGTATTTT.